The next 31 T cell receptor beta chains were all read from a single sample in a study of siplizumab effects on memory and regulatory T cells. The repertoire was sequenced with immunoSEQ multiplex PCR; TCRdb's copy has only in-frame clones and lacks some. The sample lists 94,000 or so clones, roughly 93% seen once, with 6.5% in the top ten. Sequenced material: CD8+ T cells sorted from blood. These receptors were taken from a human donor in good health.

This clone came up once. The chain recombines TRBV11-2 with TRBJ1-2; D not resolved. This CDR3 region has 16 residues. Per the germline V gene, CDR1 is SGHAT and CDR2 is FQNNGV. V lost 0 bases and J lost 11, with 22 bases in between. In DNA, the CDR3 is TGTGCCAGCAGCTTAGATCCCCGACTCGATTGGGTTGAATACACCTTC. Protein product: CASSLDPRLDWVEYTF.

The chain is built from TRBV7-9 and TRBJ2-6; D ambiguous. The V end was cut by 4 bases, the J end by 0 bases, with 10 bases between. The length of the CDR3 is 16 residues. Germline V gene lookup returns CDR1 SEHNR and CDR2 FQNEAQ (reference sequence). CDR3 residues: CASSSDQNSGANVLTF. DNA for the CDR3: TGTGCCAGCAGCTCCGACCAGAACTCTGGGGCCAACGTCCTGACTTTC.

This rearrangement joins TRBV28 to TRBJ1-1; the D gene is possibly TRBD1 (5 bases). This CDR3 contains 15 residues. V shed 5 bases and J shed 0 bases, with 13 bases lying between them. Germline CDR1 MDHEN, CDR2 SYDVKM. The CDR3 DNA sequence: TGTGCCAGCAGTCCAACGGGGGAAATGAACACTGAAGCTTTCTTT. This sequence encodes CASSPTGEMNTEAFF.

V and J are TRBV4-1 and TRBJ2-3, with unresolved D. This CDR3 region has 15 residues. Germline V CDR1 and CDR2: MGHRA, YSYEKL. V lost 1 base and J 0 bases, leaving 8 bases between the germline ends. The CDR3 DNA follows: TGCGCCAGCAGCCAAGTTGGTAGGAGCACAGATACGCAGTATTTT. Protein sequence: CASSQVGRSTDTQYF.

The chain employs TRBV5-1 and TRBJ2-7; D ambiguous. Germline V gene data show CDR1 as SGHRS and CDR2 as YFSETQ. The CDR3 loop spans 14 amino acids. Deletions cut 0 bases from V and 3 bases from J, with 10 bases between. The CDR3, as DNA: TGCGCCAGCAGCTTGGCAGGTGGTGGCTACGAGCAGTACTTC. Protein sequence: CASSLAGGGYEQYF.

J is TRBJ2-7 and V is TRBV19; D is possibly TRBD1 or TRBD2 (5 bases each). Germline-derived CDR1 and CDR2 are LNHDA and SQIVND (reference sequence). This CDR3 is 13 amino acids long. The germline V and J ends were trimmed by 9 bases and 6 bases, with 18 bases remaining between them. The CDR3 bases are TGTGCCAGCAGCGCCGGTTTTGGGGGCGAGCAGTACTTC. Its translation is CASSAGFGGEQYF.

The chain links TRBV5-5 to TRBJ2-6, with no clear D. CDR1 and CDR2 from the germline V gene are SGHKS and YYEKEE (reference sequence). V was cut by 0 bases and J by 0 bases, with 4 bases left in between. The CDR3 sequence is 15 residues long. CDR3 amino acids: CASSLDSSGANVLTF. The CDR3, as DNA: TGTGCCAGCAGCTTGGATAGCTCTGGGGCCAACGTCCTGACTTTC.

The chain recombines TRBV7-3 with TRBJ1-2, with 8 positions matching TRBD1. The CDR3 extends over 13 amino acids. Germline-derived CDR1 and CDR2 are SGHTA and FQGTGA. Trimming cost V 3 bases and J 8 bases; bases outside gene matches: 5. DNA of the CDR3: TGTGCCAGCAGCTTCGACAGGGGAGGGGGCTACACCTTC. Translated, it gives CASSFDRGGGYTF.

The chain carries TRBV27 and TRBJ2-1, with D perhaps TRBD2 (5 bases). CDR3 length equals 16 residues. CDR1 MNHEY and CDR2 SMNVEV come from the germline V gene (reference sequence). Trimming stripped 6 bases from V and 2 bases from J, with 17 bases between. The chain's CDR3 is CASSPGRGGTYNEQFF. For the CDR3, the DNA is TGTGCCAGCAGCCCTGGGAGAGGCGGAACCTACAATGAGCAGTTCTTC.

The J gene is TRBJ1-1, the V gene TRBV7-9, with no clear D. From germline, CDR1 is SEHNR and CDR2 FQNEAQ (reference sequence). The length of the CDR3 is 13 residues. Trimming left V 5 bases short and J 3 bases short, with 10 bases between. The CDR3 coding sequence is TGTGCCAGCAGCGGCTATGGGGACACTGAAGCTTTCTTT. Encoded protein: CASSGYGDTEAFF.

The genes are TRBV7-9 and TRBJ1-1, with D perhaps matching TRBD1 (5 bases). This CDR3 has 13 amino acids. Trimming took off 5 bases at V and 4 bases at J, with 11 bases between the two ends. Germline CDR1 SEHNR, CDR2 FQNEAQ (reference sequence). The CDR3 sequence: CASSPPGGTEAFF. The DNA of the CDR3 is TGTGCCAGCAGCCCCCCCGGGGGCACTGAAGCTTTCTTT.

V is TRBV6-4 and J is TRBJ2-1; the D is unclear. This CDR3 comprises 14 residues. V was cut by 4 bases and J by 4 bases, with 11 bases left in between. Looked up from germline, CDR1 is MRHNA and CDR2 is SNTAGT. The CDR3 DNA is TGTGCCAGCAGTGGGCCGAGTGGGTACAATGAGCAGTTCTTC. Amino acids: CASSGPSGYNEQFF.

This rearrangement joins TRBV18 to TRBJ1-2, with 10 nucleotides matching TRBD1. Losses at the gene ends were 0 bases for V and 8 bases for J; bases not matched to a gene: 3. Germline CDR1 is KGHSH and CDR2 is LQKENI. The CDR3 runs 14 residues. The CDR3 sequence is CASSPPGTGDGYTF. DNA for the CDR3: TGTGCCAGCTCACCACCGGGGACAGGGGACGGCTACACCTTC.

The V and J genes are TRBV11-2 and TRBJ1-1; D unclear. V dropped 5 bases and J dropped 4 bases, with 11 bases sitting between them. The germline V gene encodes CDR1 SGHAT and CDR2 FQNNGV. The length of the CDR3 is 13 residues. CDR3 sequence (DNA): TGTGCCAGCAGCCGTGGGTGGGGCACTGAAGCTTTCTTT. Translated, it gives CASSRGWGTEAFF.

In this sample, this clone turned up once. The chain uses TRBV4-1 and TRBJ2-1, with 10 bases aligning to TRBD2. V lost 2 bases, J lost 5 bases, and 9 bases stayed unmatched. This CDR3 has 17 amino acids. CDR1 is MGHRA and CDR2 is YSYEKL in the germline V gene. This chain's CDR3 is CASSQRLSGGSDNEQFF. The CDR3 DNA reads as TGCGCCAGCAGCCAACGACTTAGCGGGGGGTCTGACAATGAGCAGTTCTTC.

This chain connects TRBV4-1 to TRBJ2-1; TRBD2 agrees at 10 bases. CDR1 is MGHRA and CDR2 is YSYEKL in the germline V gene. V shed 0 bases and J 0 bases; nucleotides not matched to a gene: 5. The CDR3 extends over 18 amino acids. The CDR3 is CASSQERTSGYSYNEQFF. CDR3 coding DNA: TGCGCCAGCAGCCAAGAGAGGACTAGCGGTTACTCCTACAATGAGCAGTTCTTC.

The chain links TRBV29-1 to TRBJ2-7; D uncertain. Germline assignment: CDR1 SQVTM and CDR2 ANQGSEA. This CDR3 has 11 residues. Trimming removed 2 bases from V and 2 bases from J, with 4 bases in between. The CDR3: CSVETPYEQYF. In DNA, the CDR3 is TGCAGCGTTGAAACTCCCTACGAGCAGTACTTC.

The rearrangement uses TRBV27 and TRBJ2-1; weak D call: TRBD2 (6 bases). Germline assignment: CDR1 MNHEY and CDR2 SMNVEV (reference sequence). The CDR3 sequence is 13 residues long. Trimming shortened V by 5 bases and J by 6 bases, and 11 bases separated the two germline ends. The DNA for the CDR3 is TGTGCCAGCAGTCCACGGGAGTCCAATGAGCAGTTCTTC. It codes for CASSPRESNEQFF.

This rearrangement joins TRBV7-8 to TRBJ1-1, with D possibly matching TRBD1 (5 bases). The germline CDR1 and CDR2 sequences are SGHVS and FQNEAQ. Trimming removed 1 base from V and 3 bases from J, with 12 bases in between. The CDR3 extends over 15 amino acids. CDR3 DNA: TGTGCCAGCAGCTTAGGCCCGCGAGGGGACACTGAAGCTTTCTTT. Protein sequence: CASSLGPRGDTEAFF. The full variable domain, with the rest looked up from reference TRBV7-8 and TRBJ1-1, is GAGVSQSPRYKVAKRGQDVALRCDPISGHVSLFWYQQALGQGPEFLTYFQNEAQLDKSGLPSDRFFAERPEGSVSTLKIQRTQQEDSAVYLCASSLGPRGDTEAFFGQGTRLTVV.

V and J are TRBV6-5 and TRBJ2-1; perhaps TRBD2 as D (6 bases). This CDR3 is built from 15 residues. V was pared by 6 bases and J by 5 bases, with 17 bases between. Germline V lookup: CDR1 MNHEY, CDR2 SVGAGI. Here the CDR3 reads CASRYPGLGNNEQFF. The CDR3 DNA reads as TGTGCCAGCAGGTATCCGGGACTGGGCAACAATGAGCAGTTCTTC.

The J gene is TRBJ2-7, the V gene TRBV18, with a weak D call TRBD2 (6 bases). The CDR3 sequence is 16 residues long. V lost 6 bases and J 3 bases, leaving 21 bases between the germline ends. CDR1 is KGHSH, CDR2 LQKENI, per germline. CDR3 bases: TGTGCCAGCTCCCCAGTCGGAGGGTTCGATAGCTACGAGCAGTACTTC. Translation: CASSPVGGFDSYEQYF.

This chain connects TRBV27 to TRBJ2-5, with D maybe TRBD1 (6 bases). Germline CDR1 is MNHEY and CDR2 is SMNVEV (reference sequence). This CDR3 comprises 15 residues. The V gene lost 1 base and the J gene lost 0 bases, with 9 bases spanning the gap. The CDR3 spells CASSLFWTDQETQYF. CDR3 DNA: TGTGCCAGCAGTTTATTCTGGACAGACCAAGAGACCCAGTACTTC.

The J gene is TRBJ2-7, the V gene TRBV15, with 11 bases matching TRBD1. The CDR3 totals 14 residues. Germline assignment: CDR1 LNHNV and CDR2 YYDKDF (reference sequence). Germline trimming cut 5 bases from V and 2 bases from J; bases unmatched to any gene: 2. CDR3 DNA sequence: TGTGCCACCAGCTTGGGACAGGGGGCCTACGAGCAGTACTTC. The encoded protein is CATSLGQGAYEQYF.

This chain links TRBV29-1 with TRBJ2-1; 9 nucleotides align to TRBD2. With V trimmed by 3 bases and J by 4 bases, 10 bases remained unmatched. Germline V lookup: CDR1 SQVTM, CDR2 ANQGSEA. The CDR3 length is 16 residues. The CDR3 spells CSVDGRSGGTYNEQFF. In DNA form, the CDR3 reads TGCAGCGTTGACGGTCGAAGCGGGGGGACTTACAATGAGCAGTTCTTC.

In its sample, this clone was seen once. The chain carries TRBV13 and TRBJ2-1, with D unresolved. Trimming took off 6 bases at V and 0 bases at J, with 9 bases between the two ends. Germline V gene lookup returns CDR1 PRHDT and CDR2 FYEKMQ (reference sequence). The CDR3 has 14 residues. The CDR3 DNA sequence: TGTGCCAGCAGGGAGTGGGGCTCCTACAATGAGCAGTTCTTC. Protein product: CASREWGSYNEQFF.

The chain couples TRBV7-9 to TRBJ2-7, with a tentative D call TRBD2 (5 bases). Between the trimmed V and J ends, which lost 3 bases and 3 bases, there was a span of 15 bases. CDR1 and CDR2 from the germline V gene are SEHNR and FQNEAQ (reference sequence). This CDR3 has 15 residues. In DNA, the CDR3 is TGTGCCAGCAGCTTCCTTACGGGAACCATCTACGAGCAGTACTTC. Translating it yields CASSFLTGTIYEQYF.

The CDR3 nucleotides are TGCGCCAGCAGCTTGGACCTGAACACTGAAGCTTTCTTT. Translating it yields CASSLDLNTEAFF. The chain is built from TRBV5-1 and TRBJ1-1; D is unclear. There are 13 residues in the CDR3. V lost 0 bases and J 0 bases, leaving 3 bases between the germline ends. Germline CDR1 SGHRS, CDR2 YFSETQ.

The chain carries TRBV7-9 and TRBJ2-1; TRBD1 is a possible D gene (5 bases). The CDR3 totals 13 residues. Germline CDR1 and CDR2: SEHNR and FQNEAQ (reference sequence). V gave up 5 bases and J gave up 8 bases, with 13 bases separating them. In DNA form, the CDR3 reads TGTGCCAGCAGCGACAGTTTGGTCGATGAGCAGTTCTTC. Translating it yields CASSDSLVDEQFF.

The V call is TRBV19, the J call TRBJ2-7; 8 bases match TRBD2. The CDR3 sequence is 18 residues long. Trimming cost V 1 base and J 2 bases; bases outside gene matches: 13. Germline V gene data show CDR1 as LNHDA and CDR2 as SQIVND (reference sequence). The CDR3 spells CASSIASGGASGPYEQYF. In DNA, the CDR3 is TGTGCCAGTAGTATAGCCTCGGGAGGGGCTAGCGGACCCTACGAGCAGTACTTC.

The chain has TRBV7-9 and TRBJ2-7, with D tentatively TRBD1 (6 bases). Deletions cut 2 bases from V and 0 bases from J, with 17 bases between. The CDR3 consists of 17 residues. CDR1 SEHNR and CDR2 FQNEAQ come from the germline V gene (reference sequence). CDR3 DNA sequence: TGTGCCAGCAGCTTACCGGCGGTACGACAGGACTCCTACGAGCAGTACTTC. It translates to CASSLPAVRQDSYEQYF.

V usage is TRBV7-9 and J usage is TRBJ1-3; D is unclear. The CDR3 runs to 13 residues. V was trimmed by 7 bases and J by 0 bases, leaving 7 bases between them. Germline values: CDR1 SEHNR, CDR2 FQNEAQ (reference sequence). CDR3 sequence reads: CASTWNSGNTIYF. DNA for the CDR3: TGTGCCAGCACCTGGAACTCTGGAAACACCATATATTTT.